Below are 8 T cell receptor beta chains sequenced from a single sample in a study of T cells of healthy individuals. In TCRdb, the 5' RACE reads were re-called with MiXCR into one record per CDR3 protein. This table holds about 41,000 distinct CDR3 sequences, roughly 4.3% found once. These receptors all come from a human donor in good health.

This clonotype was picked up a small number of times. This sequence joins TRBV6-2 or TRBV6-3 and TRBJ2-3; no clear D. V was shortened by 6 bases and J by 8 bases, with 12 bases between the two germline ends. Germline CDR1 reads MNHEY; CDR2 reads SVGEGT. The CDR3 extends over 12 amino acids. The CDR3 DNA sequence: TGTGCCAGCAGCCCAAGTCCGGGTACGCAGTATTTT. It codes for CASSPSPGTQYF.

This clonotype was detected many times. The chain is built from TRBV5-1 and TRBJ2-3; no clear D gene. The V gene's germline CDR1 is SGHRS and CDR2 YFSETQ. CDR3 length: 16 residues. V lost 0 bases to trimming and J lost 2 bases, with 13 bases between them. As DNA, the CDR3 is TGCGCCAGCAGCTTGGGGGTCGCGGCCAACACAGATACGCAGTATTTT. Translating it yields CASSLGVAANTDTQYF.

The V call is TRBV7-2, the J call TRBJ1-1; a possible D gene is TRBD1 (6 bases). Germline loops: CDR1 SGHTA, CDR2 FQGNSA. V lost 4 bases, J lost 1 base, and 13 bases lay in between. CDR3 length: 15 amino acids. CDR3 amino acids: CASSSDGTSNTEAFF. CDR3 coding DNA: TGTGCCAGCAGCTCAGACGGGACATCGAACACTGAAGCTTTCTTT.

Only a few counts were recorded for this clonotype. The chain uses TRBV12-3 or TRBV12-4 and TRBJ2-2; possibly TRBD2 for D (6 bases). V lost 6 bases and J 8 bases, leaving 16 bases between the germline ends. This CDR3 has 14 amino acids. CDR3 sequence (DNA): TGTGCCAGCAGCAATTACGGAGGGGCTGGGGAGCTGTTTTTT. It encodes CASSNYGGAGELFF.

This clonotype was detected many times. This chain links TRBV4-2 with TRBJ2-3; 10 bases are a match to TRBD2. V shed 1 base and J 2 bases; nucleotides not matched to a gene: 3. The CDR3 extends over 16 amino acids. Germline CDR1 LGHNA, CDR2 YNFKEQ. The CDR3 sequence: CASSQGSGGATDTQYF. The CDR3 nucleotides are TGTGCCAGCAGCCAAGGCAGCGGGGGGGCCACAGATACGCAGTATTTT.

This clonotype was found a few times. The V and J genes are TRBV5-8 and TRBJ2-3; no clear D. The V gene lost 0 bases and the J gene lost 4 bases, with 18 bases spanning the gap. Germline values: CDR1 SGHTS, CDR2 YDEGEE. The CDR3 loop spans 17 amino acids. Here the CDR3 DNA reads TGTGCCAGCAGCTTGGGTATATTGAGGCCCCGGGCAGATACGCAGTATTTT. Translation: CASSLGILRPRADTQYF.

This clonotype was counted ten times or more. The rearrangement joins TRBV7-2 to TRBJ2-6; 9 bases are a match to TRBD1. The CDR3 is made up of 18 amino acids. Germline loops: CDR1 SGHTA, CDR2 FQGNSA. Trimming at V came to 0 bases and at J to 4 bases, leaving 7 bases not matched to a gene. The CDR3 region has the DNA TGTGCCAGCAGCTTAGCGGGACAGGGTCTCCTCGGGGCCAACGTCCTGACTTTC. Translated: CASSLAGQGLLGANVLTF.

This clonotype was detected many times. This chain connects TRBV10-3 to TRBJ1-2; D is perhaps TRBD1 (6 bases). CDR1 is ENHRY, CDR2 SYGVKD, per germline. This CDR3 comprises 18 residues. V lost 0 bases to trimming and J lost 7 bases, with 24 bases between them. In DNA, the CDR3 is TGTGCCATCAGTGAGTCGAAGGGAGAAGGCTCGGGGGCTAGTGGCTACACCTTC. This codes for CAISESKGEGSGASGYTF.